Given below is one T cell receptor beta chain in context. What it binds is unknown. Germline loops: CDR1 LGHDT, CDR2 YNNKEL (reference sequence). Trimming shortened V by 1 base and J by 1 base, and 14 bases separated the two germline ends. This CDR3 contains 17 residues. The record originates from a study of T cells in Graves' hyperthyroidism and ophthalmopathy. Study-wide context: Before treatment of any kind, peripheral blood was taken at initial diagnosis.

RNA transcripts gave rise to amplified TCR beta CDR3 regions. In the first-round RT-PCR of the TCR CDR3, the HTBI primer set was used. TCRdb ran MiXCR on the multiplex PCR reads and lists one entry per CDR3 protein. The data show a few hundred thousand distinct CDR3 sequences, about 15% seen once. Study findings and constraints: Most thyroid clonotypes expanded above 0.001 appeared in blood too. Ophthalmopathy, as predicted by the model, came a median roughly 6.5 months after the prediction.

The sequencing sample was made of blood. The sequence was obtained from a young woman with Graves' hyperthyroidism that later progressed to Graves' ophthalmopathy. The chain uses TRBV3-1 and TRBJ2-1; D is perhaps TRBD2 (6 bases). CDR3 loop: CASSQGFASVSYNEQFF. The CDR3 DNA reads TGTGCCAGCAGCCAAGGGTTTGCTAGCGTATCCTACAATGAGCAGTTCTTC.